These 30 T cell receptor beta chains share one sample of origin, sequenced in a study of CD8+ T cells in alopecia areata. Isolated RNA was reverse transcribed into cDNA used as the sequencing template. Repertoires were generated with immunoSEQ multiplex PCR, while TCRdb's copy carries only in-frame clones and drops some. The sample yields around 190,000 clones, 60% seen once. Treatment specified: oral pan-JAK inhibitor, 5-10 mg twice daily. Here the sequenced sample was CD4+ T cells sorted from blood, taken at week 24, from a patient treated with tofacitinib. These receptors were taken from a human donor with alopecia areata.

In DNA form, the CDR3 reads TGCAGCGTTGAAGCTCGGCTAGCGGGGGGGAACACAGATACGCAGTATTTT. This codes for CSVEARLAGGNTDTQYF. V gene TRBV29-1 combines with J gene TRBJ2-3, with 12 bases aligning to TRBD2. Trimming cost V 1 base and J 2 bases; bases outside gene matches: 7. The CDR3 is 17 amino acids. Germline CDR1 is SQVTM and CDR2 is ANQGSEA.

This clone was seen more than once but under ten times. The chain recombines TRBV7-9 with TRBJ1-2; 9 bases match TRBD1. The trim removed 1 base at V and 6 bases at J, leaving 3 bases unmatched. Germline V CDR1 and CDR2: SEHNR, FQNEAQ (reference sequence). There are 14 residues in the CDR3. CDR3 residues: CASSLGDRANGYTF. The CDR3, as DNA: TGTGCCAGCAGCTTAGGGGACAGGGCGAATGGCTACACCTTC.

The DNA of the CDR3 is TGTGCCAGCAGTGAATCTATCGGACAGGGGGCTCTGGAGCAGTACTTC. This encodes CASSESIGQGALEQYF. The rearrangement links TRBV25-1 to TRBJ2-7; TRBD1 agrees at 11 bases. Germline V CDR1 and CDR2: MGHDK, SYGVNS. This CDR3 comprises 16 residues. V lost 1 base and J lost 7; bases outside the gene matches: 9.

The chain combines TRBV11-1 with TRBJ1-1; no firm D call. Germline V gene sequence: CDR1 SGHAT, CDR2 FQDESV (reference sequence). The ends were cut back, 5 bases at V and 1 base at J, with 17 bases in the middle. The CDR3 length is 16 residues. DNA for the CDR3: TGTGCCAGCAGCACCGGGTCGGCCTTCCAGAACACTGAAGCTTTCTTT. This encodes CASSTGSAFQNTEAFF. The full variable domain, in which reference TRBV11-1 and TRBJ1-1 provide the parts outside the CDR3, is EAEVAQSPRYKITEKSQAVAFWCDPISGHATLYWYRQILGQGPELLVQFQDESVVDDSQLPKDRFSAERLKGVDSTLKIQPAELGDSAMYLCASSTGSAFQNTEAFFGQGTRLTVV.

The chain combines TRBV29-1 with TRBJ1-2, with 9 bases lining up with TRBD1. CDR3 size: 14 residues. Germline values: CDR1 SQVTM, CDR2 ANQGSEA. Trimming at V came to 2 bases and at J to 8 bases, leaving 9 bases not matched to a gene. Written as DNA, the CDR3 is TGCAGCGTTGAAAAGGGACAGGGTACGGGAGGCTACACCTTC. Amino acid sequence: CSVEKGQGTGGYTF.

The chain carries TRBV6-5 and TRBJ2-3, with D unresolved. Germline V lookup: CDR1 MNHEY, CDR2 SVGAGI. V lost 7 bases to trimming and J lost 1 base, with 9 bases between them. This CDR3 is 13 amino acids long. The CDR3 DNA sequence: TGTGCCAGCAATTTTGGGGGCACAGATACGCAGTATTTT. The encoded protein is CASNFGGTDTQYF.

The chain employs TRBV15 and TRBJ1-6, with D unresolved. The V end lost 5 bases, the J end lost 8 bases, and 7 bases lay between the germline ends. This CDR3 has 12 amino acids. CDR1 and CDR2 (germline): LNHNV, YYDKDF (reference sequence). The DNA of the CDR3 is TGTGCCACCAGCGCTTGGGATTCACCCCTCCACTTT. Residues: CATSAWDSPLHF.

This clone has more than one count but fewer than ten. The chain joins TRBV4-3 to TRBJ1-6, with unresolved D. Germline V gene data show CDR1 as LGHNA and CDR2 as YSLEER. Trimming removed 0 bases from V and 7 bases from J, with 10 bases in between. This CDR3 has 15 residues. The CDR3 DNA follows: TGCGCCAGCAGCCAAGATCTACTTGTCAATTCACCCCTCCACTTT. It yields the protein CASSQDLLVNSPLHF.

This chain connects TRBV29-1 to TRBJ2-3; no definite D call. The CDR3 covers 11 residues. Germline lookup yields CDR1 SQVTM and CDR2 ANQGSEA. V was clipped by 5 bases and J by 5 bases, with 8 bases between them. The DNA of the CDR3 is TGCAGCGTTTCTGTCATAGATACGCAGTATTTT. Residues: CSVSVIDTQYF.

The CDR3 nucleotides read TGTGCCAGCAACCTTAACAGGAACACTGAAGCTTTCTTT. It specifies CASNLNRNTEAFF. The genes are TRBV28 and TRBJ1-1; D unresolved. The V end was cut by 7 bases, the J end by 1 base, with 10 bases between. The CDR3 extends over 13 amino acids. The germline V gene encodes CDR1 MDHEN and CDR2 SYDVKM.

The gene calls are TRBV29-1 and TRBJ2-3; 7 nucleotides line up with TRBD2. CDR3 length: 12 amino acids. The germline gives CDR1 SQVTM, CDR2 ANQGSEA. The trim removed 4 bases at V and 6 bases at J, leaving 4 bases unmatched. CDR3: CSVGLAFDTQYF. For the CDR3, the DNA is TGCAGCGTTGGACTAGCTTTTGATACGCAGTATTTT.

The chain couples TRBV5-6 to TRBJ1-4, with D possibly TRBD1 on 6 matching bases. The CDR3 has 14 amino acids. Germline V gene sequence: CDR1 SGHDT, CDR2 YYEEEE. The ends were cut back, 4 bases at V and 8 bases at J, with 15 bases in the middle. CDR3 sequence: CASSKQGLGEKLFF. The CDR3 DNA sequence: TGTGCCAGCAGCAAACAGGGACTGGGGGAAAAACTGTTTTTT. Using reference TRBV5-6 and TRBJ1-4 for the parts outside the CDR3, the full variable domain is DAGVTQSPTHLIKTRGQQVTLRCSPKSGHDTVSWYQQALGQGPQFIFQYYEEEERQRGNFPDRFSGHQFPNYSSELNVNALLLGDSALYLCASSKQGLGEKLFFGSGTQLSVL.

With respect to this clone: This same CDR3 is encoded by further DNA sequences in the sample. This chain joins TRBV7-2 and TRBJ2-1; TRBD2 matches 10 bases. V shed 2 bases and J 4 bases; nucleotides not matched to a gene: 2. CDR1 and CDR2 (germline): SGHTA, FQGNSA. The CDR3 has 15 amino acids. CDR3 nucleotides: TGTGCCAGCAGCTTACTAGCGGGGGCTTACAATGAGCAGTTCTTC. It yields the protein CASSLLAGAYNEQFF. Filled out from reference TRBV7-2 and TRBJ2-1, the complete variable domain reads GAGVSQSPSNKVTEKGKDVELRCDPISGHTALYWYRQSLGQGLEFLIYFQGNSAPDKSGLPSDRFSAERTGGSVSTLTIQRTQQEDSAVYLCASSLLAGAYNEQFFGPGTRLTVL.

The CDR3 here is CAWSRSGVGYNEQFF. In DNA form, the CDR3 reads TGTGCCTGGAGTAGGTCGGGGGTAGGCTACAATGAGCAGTTCTTC. The chain carries TRBV30 and TRBJ2-1, with TRBD2 as a possible D gene (6 bases). CDR3 size: 15 residues. V lost 2 bases to trimming and J lost 3 bases, with 14 bases between them. CDR1 and CDR2 from the germline V gene are GTSNPN and SVGIG (reference sequence).

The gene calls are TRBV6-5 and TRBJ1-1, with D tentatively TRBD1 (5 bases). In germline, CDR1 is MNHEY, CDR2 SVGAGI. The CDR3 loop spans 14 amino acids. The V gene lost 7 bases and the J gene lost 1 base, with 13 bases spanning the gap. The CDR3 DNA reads TGTGCCAGCATGGTTAGGGGTAAGAACACTGAAGCTTTCTTT. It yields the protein CASMVRGKNTEAFF.

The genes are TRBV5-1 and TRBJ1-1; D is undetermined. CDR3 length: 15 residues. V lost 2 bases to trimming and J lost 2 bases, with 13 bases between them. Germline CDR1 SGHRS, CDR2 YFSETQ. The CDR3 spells CASSFDTGVNTEAFF. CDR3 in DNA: TGCGCCAGCAGCTTCGACACCGGCGTAAACACTGAAGCTTTCTTT.

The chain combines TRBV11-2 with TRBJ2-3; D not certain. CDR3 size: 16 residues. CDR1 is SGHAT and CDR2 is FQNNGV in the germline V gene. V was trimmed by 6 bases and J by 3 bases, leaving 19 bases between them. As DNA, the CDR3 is TGTGCCAGCAGTTCATTGAGAGGCCTCCCGACAGATACGCAGTATTTT. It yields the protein CASSSLRGLPTDTQYF.

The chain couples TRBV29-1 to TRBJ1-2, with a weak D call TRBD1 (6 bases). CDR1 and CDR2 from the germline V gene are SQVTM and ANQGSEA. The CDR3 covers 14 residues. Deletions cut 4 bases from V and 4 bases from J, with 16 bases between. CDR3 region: CSVVVQDSTYGYTF. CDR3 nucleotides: TGCAGCGTTGTGGTCCAGGACAGTACCTATGGCTACACCTTC.

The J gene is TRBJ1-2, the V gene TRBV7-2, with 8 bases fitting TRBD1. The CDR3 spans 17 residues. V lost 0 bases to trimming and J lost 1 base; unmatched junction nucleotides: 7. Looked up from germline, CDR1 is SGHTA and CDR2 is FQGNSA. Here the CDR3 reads CASSLALGQGVNYGYTF. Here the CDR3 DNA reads TGTGCCAGCAGCTTAGCCCTCGGACAGGGTGTTAACTATGGCTACACCTTC.

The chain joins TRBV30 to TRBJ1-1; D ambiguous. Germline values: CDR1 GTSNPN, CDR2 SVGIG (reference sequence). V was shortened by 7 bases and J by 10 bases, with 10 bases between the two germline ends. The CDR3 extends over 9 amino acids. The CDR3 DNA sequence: TGTGCCTCCGACGGCCCAGCTTTCTTT. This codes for CASDGPAFF. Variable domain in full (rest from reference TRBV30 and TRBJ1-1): SQTIHQWPATLVQPVGSPLSLECTVEGTSNPNLYWYRQAAGRGLQLLFYSVGIGQISSEVPQNLSASRPQDRQFILSSKKLLLSDSGFYLCASDGPAFFGQGTRLTVV.

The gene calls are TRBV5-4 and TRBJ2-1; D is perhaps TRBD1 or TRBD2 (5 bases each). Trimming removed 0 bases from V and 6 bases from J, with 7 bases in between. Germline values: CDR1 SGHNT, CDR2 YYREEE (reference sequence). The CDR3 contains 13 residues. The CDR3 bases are TGTGCCAGCAGCTTGGGGGGGATCAATGAGCAGTTCTTC. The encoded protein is CASSLGGINEQFF.

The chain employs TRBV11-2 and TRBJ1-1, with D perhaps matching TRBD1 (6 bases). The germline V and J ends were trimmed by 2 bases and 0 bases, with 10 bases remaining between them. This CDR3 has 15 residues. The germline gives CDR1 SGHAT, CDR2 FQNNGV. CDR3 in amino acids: CASSLRGQMNTEAFF. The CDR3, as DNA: TGTGCCAGCAGCTTACGTGGACAGATGAACACTGAAGCTTTCTTT.

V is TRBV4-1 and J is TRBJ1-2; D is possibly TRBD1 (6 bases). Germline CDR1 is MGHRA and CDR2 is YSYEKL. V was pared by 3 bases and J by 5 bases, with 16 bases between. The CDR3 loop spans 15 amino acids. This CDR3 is CASSQLTGTSYGYTF. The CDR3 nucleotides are TGCGCCAGCAGCCAGCTGACCGGGACATCATATGGCTACACCTTC.

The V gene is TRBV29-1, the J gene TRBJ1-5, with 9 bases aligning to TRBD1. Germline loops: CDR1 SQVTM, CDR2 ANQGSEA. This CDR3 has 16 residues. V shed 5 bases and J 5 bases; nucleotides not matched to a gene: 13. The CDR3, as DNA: TGCAGCGTTAAATCAGGGACAGGGAAAGGGGATCAGCCCCAGCATTTT. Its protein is CSVKSGTGKGDQPQHF.

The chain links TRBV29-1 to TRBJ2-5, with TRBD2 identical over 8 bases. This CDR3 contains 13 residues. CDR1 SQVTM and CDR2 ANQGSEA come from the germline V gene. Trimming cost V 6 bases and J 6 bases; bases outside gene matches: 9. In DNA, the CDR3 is TGCAGCGTCTCCTCCGGGACTAGGAAGACCCAGTACTTC. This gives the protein CSVSSGTRKTQYF.

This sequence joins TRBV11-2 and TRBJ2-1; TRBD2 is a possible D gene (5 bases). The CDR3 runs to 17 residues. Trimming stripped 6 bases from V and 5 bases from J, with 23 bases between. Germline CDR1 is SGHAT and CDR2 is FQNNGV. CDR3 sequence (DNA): TGTGCCAGCAGTTCTGCCCGAGGAGGCCTGACCCACAATGAGCAGTTCTTC. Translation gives CASSSARGGLTHNEQFF.

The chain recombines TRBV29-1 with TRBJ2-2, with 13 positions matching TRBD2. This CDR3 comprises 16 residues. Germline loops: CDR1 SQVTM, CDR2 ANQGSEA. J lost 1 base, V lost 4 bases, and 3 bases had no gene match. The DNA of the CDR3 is TGCAGCGTTGGACTAGCGGGGGGCTTGAACACCGGGGAGCTGTTTTTT. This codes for CSVGLAGGLNTGELFF.

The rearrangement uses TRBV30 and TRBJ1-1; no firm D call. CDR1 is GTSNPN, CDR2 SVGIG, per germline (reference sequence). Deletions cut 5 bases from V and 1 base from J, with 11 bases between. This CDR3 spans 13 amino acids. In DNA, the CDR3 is TGTGCCTGGGCGGCCCTCGGGAACACTGAAGCTTTCTTT. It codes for CAWAALGNTEAFF.

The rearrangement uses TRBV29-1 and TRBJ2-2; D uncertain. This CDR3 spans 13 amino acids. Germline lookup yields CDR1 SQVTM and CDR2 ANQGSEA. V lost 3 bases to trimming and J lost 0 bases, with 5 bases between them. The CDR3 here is CSVDVANTGELFF. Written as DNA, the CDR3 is TGCAGCGTTGACGTTGCGAACACCGGGGAGCTGTTTTTT.

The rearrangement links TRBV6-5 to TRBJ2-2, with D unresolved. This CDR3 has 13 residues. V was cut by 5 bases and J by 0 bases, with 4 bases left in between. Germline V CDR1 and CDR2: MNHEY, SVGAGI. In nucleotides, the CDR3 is TGTGCCAGCAGTCAGACGAACACCGGGGAGCTGTTTTTT. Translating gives CASSQTNTGELFF.